A selection of T cell receptor beta chains follows, all from one sample in a study of blood T cell repertoires in COVID-19. Assay: immunoSEQ multiplex PCR; the TCRdb copy retains only in-frame clones and omits some. The sample carries 100,000 to 110,000 clones, roughly 87% recorded once. Sequenced material: peripheral blood. The receptors here all came from a man aged 25 to 45 in a cohort sampled during active COVID-19. Both conserved end residues are part of each CDR3. Fields, in order: J gene, V gene, D gene, clone size, CDR3 protein, CDR3 DNA. The D gene is left open where the match is weak. Only part of the rows carry a size: once, few, many, or a class if the clone is expanded.

J gene: TRBJ2-3; V gene: TRBV9; D gene: NA; clone size: NA; CDR3 protein: CASSVSQGLTSTDTQYF; CDR3 DNA: TGTGCCAGCAGCGTATCCCAGGGTCTAACTAGCACAGATACGCAGTATTTT
J gene: TRBJ1-2; V gene: TRBV2; D gene: NA; clone size: NA; CDR3 protein: CASLLGARSYGYTF; CDR3 DNA: TGTGCCAGCCTTCTTGGGGCGAGGTCTTATGGCTACACCTTC
J gene: TRBJ2-1; V gene: TRBV7-2; D gene: TRBD1; clone size: NA; CDR3 protein: CASSPGQGHNEQFF; CDR3 DNA: TGTGCCAGCAGCCCGGGACAGGGACACAATGAGCAGTTCTTC
J gene: TRBJ1-6; V gene: TRBV7-2; D gene: NA; clone size: NA; CDR3 protein: CASSSLLQGSGSPLHF; CDR3 DNA: TGTGCCAGCAGCTCGCTGTTGCAGGGCTCCGGTTCACCCCTCCACTTT
J gene: TRBJ2-7; V gene: TRBV12-3/TRBV12-4; D gene: NA; clone size: NA; CDR3 protein: CASSLVSLNEQYF; CDR3 DNA: TGTGCCAGCAGTTTAGTATCCTTAAACGAGCAGTACTTC
J gene: TRBJ1-4; V gene: TRBV5-1; D gene: TRBD1; clone size: NA; CDR3 protein: CASSQGQGLEKLFF; CDR3 DNA: TGCGCCAGCAGCCAGGGACAGGGATTGGAAAAACTGTTTTTT
J gene: TRBJ2-7; V gene: TRBV7-9; D gene: TRBD1; clone size: NA; CDR3 protein: CASSPSPTGFSYEQYF; CDR3 DNA: TGTGCCAGCAGCCCTAGTCCGACAGGGTTTTCCTACGAGCAGTACTTC
J gene: TRBJ1-4; V gene: TRBV19; D gene: TRBD1; clone size: NA; CDR3 protein: CASSADRVRNEKLFF; CDR3 DNA: TGTGCCAGTAGTGCGGACAGGGTGAGGAATGAAAAACTGTTTTTT
J gene: TRBJ2-2; V gene: TRBV10-3; D gene: TRBD2; clone size: NA; CDR3 protein: CAISESGGASGELFF; CDR3 DNA: TGTGCCATCAGCGAGTCCGGGGGGGCATCCGGGGAGCTGTTTTTT
J gene: TRBJ1-4; V gene: TRBV30; D gene: NA; clone size: NA; CDR3 protein: CAWSAQGSNEKLFF; CDR3 DNA: TGTGCCTGGAGTGCGCAGGGTTCTAATGAAAAACTGTTTTTT
J gene: TRBJ2-4; V gene: TRBV7-9; D gene: TRBD1; clone size: NA; CDR3 protein: CASSFRDRDNIQYF; CDR3 DNA: TGTGCCAGCAGCTTTAGGGACAGGGATAACATTCAGTACTTC
J gene: TRBJ2-1; V gene: TRBV3-1/TRBV3-2; D gene: TRBD2; clone size: NA; CDR3 protein: CASSRSGALAGGPFFF; CDR3 DNA: TGTGCCAGCAGCCGTAGTGGTGCGTTAGCGGGGGGGCCTTTTTTCTTC
J gene: TRBJ2-3; V gene: TRBV7-2; D gene: NA; clone size: NA; CDR3 protein: CASSSIDTQYF; CDR3 DNA: TGTGCCAGCAGCTCCATCGATACGCAGTATTTT
J gene: TRBJ2-5; V gene: TRBV3-1/TRBV3-2; D gene: NA; clone size: NA; CDR3 protein: CASSQVLAKTQYF; CDR3 DNA: TGTGCCAGCAGCCAAGTGCTAGCTAAGACCCAGTACTTC
J gene: TRBJ1-3; V gene: TRBV2; D gene: NA; clone size: few; CDR3 protein: CASNSGVSGNTIYF; CDR3 DNA: TGTGCCAGCAATTCAGGGGTCTCTGGAAACACCATATATTTT
J gene: TRBJ2-3; V gene: TRBV7-2; D gene: NA; clone size: NA; CDR3 protein: CASSPRGLGASGLPDTQYF; CDR3 DNA: TGTGCCAGCAGCCCTCGTGGGTTAGGGGCATCGGGTCTTCCAGATACGCAGTATTTT
J gene: TRBJ2-7; V gene: TRBV5-6; D gene: NA; clone size: few; CDR3 protein: CASSFLDRLGDEQYF; CDR3 DNA: TGTGCCAGCAGCTTCCTGGACAGACTCGGGGACGAGCAGTACTTC
J gene: TRBJ2-7; V gene: TRBV2; D gene: NA; clone size: NA; CDR3 protein: CASSNSESYEQYF; CDR3 DNA: TGTGCCAGCAGTAATTCAGAATCCTACGAGCAGTACTTC
J gene: TRBJ1-6; V gene: TRBV2; D gene: NA; clone size: NA; CDR3 protein: CASRRDWGDSPLHF; CDR3 DNA: TGTGCCAGCAGGCGCGACTGGGGAGATTCACCCCTCCACTTT
J gene: TRBJ2-7; V gene: TRBV6-2/TRBV6-3; D gene: NA; clone size: NA; CDR3 protein: CASSRRGDEQYF; CDR3 DNA: TGTGCCAGCAGCCGGCGGGGAGACGAGCAGTACTTC
J gene: TRBJ2-5; V gene: TRBV5-4; D gene: TRBD1; clone size: NA; CDR3 protein: CASSLGQGGETQYF; CDR3 DNA: TGTGCCAGCAGCCTAGGACAGGGCGGAGAGACCCAGTACTTC
J gene: TRBJ2-2; V gene: TRBV19; D gene: NA; clone size: NA; CDR3 protein: CASTKWQTANTGELFF; CDR3 DNA: TGTGCCAGTACGAAATGGCAGACTGCGAACACCGGGGAGCTGTTTTTT
J gene: TRBJ2-3; V gene: TRBV30; D gene: NA; clone size: NA; CDR3 protein: CAWNGVARADTQYF; CDR3 DNA: TGTGCCTGGAACGGGGTAGCAAGGGCAGATACGCAGTATTTT